This passage covers 29 T cell receptor beta chains from one sample sequenced in a study of blood T cell repertoires in COVID-19. This table comes from immunoSEQ multiplex PCR, and its TCRdb copy is limited to in-frame clones, with some not included. The repertoire holds 340,000 or so clones, more than 70% seen once, with 3% in the top ten. Sequencing input: peripheral blood. These receptors came from a man aged 30-40 years with active or convalescent COVID-19.

V is TRBV23-1 and J is TRBJ1-5, with D possibly matching TRBD1 (6 bases). TRBV23-1 is an ORF, and what it does is uncertain. CDR3 length: 14 residues. Trimming left V 4 bases short and J 5 bases short, with 12 bases between. The CDR3 DNA is TGCGCCAGCAGTCCCAGGGGTGCCGATCAGCCCCAGCATTTT. Translated: CASSPRGADQPQHF.

Only one count was recorded for this clone. This chain joins TRBV11-3 and TRBJ2-1, with D tentatively TRBD2 (5 bases). The germline gives CDR1 SGHNT, CDR2 YENEEA. This CDR3 contains 13 residues. V dropped 1 base and J dropped 4 bases, with 5 bases sitting between them. CDR3 in DNA: TGTGCCAGCAGCTTAGGACTATACAATGAGCAGTTCTTC. It yields the protein CASSLGLYNEQFF.

This chain links TRBV5-4 with TRBJ1-1, with 7 positions matching TRBD1. Germline V gene lookup returns CDR1 SGHNT and CDR2 YYREEE (reference sequence). V shed 5 bases and J 5 bases; nucleotides not matched to a gene: 12. The CDR3 contains 15 residues. The CDR3 DNA reads as TGTGCCAGCAGATCACCGGACAGGAGGCTGACTGAAGCTTTCTTT. This gives the protein CASRSPDRRLTEAFF.

V usage is TRBV6-6 and J usage is TRBJ1-4; TRBD1 might be the D (6 bases). Trimming took off 0 bases at V and 8 bases at J, with 16 bases between the two ends. Per the germline V gene, CDR1 is MNHNY and CDR2 is SVGAGI (reference sequence). The CDR3 extends over 16 amino acids. The CDR3 sequence is CASSYSIYREKEKLFF. The CDR3 DNA reads TGTGCCAGCAGTTACTCGATTTACAGGGAGAAGGAAAAACTGTTTTTT.

The gene calls are TRBV12-2 and TRBJ2-5; the D segment call TRBD1 is taken from the table without a DNA check. TRBV12-2 is a pseudogene. The CDR3 extends over 16 amino acids. Written as DNA, the CDR3 is TGTGCAAGTCGCTCGCAGGGGGCGAGGATACAAGAGACCCAGTACTTC. It codes for CASRSQGARIQETQYF.

V usage is TRBV6-2 or TRBV6-3 and J usage is TRBJ2-7, with D unclear. CDR3 size: 18 residues. Trimming removed 2 bases from V and 2 bases from J, with 22 bases in between. Germline-derived CDR1 and CDR2 are MNHEY and SVGEGT. The CDR3: CASSYPIPPRVMTYEQYF. DNA for the CDR3: TGTGCCAGCAGTTACCCTATCCCGCCCCGGGTAATGACCTACGAGCAGTACTTC.

The chain is built from TRBV7-3 and TRBJ2-1, with 11 bases matching TRBD2. Germline CDR1 SGHTA, CDR2 FQGTGA. The CDR3 spans 16 residues. V shed 5 bases, J shed 2 bases, and the junction held 5 bases outside the gene matches. Here the CDR3 DNA reads TGTGCCAGCAGCCAGGGACTAGCGGATACCTACAATGAGCAGTTCTTC. It translates to CASSQGLADTYNEQFF.

This clone was seen only once. The chain carries TRBV24-1 and TRBJ2-3; TRBD1 might be the D (7 bases). Germline CDR1 KGHDR, CDR2 SFDVKD. Trimming cost V 5 bases and J 3 bases, with 14 bases left between them. This CDR3 is built from 15 residues. The chain's CDR3 is CATSVGGGATDTQYF. The CDR3 nucleotides are TGTGCCACCAGTGTTGGAGGGGGCGCGACAGATACGCAGTATTTT.

At least ten counts were recorded for this clone. The chain joins TRBV19 to TRBJ1-5; possible D gene TRBD1, 6 bases. V lost 6 bases and J lost 2, with 11 bases in between. The V gene's germline CDR1 is LNHDA and CDR2 SQIVND (reference sequence). The CDR3 covers 14 residues. The chain's CDR3 is CASSFRGRNQPQHF. The CDR3 coding sequence is TGTGCCAGTAGCTTCAGGGGACGCAATCAGCCCCAGCATTTT.

This chain links TRBV5-1 with TRBJ2-3; 9 bases are shared with TRBD2. The CDR3 is 16 amino acids. The V segment lost 4 bases and the J segment 6 bases; nucleotides outside the gene matches: 12. Germline CDR1 and CDR2: SGHRS and YFSETQ. The CDR3 spells CASSPRAGGGFDTQYF. The DNA of the CDR3 is TGCGCCAGCAGCCCGAGGGCGGGGGGGGGCTTTGATACGCAGTATTTT.

This clone showed up just once. The gene calls are TRBV12-3 or TRBV12-4 and TRBJ1-2; D possibly corresponds to TRBD1 (5 bases). The CDR3 is made up of 13 amino acids. Trimming stripped 6 bases from V and 4 bases from J, with 12 bases between. The CDR3, as DNA: TGTGCCAGCAGCCCAGGGATCGTCTATGGCTACACCTTC. Translating gives CASSPGIVYGYTF.

The chain joins TRBV11-3 to TRBJ2-1; D is unresolved. Germline CDR1 and CDR2: SGHNT and YENEEA. Between the trimmed V and J ends, which lost 0 bases and 3 bases, there was a span of 12 bases. The CDR3 has 16 residues. The chain's CDR3 is CASSLDYRQIYNEQFF. In nucleotides, the CDR3 is TGTGCCAGCAGCTTAGATTATCGACAAATCTACAATGAGCAGTTCTTC. The whole variable domain, remainder taken from reference TRBV11-3 and TRBJ2-1, is EAGVVQSPRYKIIEKKQPVAFWCNPISGHNTLYWYLQNLGQGPELLIRYENEEAVDDSQLPKDRFSAERLKGVDSTLKIQPAELGDSAVYLCASSLDYRQIYNEQFFGPGTRLTVL.

In its sample, this clone was seen once. At one boundary the junction diverges from the germline segment, which might be a read error. Distinct nucleotide sequences in the sample also encode this CDR3. This chain joins TRBV7-9 and TRBJ1-2; D is unresolved. This CDR3 has 13 amino acids. Germline lookup yields CDR1 SEHNR and CDR2 FQNEAQ (reference sequence). The CDR3 is CASSLSGFDGYTF. The CDR3 bases are TGTGCCAGCAGCTTATCCGGGTTTGATGGTTACACCTTC.

The chain recombines TRBV6-6 with TRBJ1-3; D possibly corresponds to TRBD1 (6 bases). The V and J ends lost 5 bases and 7 bases respectively, with 18 bases between them. Germline loops: CDR1 MNHNY, CDR2 SVGAGI (reference sequence). The CDR3 extends over 15 amino acids. This CDR3 is CASSNLGQNTNTIYF. The CDR3 nucleotides are TGTGCCAGCAGTAACCTCGGACAGAATACGAACACCATATATTTT.

The V gene is TRBV5-1, the J gene TRBJ1-2; 10 bases line up with TRBD1. This CDR3 has 16 residues. CDR1 is SGHRS, CDR2 YFSETQ, per germline. After removal of 4 bases from V and 4 bases from J, the junction contained 10 bases not matched to a gene. CDR3 sequence (DNA): TGCGCCAGCAGCGGAAGACAGGGGGCGAGGGTCTATGGCTACACCTTC. This sequence encodes CASSGRQGARVYGYTF. The complete variable domain, with remaining parts taken from reference TRBV5-1 and TRBJ1-2, reads KAGVTQTPRYLIKTRGQQVTLSCSPISGHRSVSWYQQTPGQGLQFLFEYFSETQRNKGNFPGRFSGRQFSNSRSEMNVSTLELGDSALYLCASSGRQGARVYGYTFGSGTRLTVV.

J is TRBJ1-1 and V is TRBV7-2; D uncertain. V gave up 5 bases and J gave up 0 bases, with 16 bases separating them. Germline V lookup: CDR1 SGHTA, CDR2 FQGNSA. The CDR3 is 16 amino acids. CDR3 sequence (DNA): TGTGCCAGCAGCCCGGATAGAGAGCGGATGAACACTGAAGCTTTCTTT. This translates into CASSPDRERMNTEAFF.

The CDR3 region is CAWSVVRLQLSGANVLTF. The CDR3 DNA reads TGTGCCTGGAGTGTTGTCCGACTACAGCTCTCTGGGGCCAACGTCCTGACTTTC. V usage is TRBV30 and J usage is TRBJ2-6, with D possibly TRBD2 on 5 matching bases. Trimming left V 0 bases short and J 0 bases short, with 15 bases between. Germline CDR1 and CDR2: GTSNPN and SVGIG (reference sequence). This CDR3 contains 18 residues.

The rearrangement joins TRBV4-1 to TRBJ1-4; D is unclear. The germline V gene encodes CDR1 MGHRA and CDR2 YSYEKL. V lost 0 bases and J lost 11, with 13 bases in between. The CDR3 has 14 amino acids. CDR3 residues: CASSQDKSATKLFF. For the CDR3, the DNA is TGCGCCAGCAGCCAAGATAAAAGCGCGACTAAACTGTTTTTT.

The chain combines TRBV16 with TRBJ1-5; tentatively, D is TRBD1 (5 bases). Germline-derived CDR1 and CDR2 are KGHSY and FQNENV. The V end was cut by 7 bases, the J end by 9 bases, with 16 bases between. CDR3 length equals 13 residues. The DNA for the CDR3 is TGTGCCAGCAACCTCTCCCCAGGGCGGCCCCAGCATTTT. Translation gives CASNLSPGRPQHF.

The chain is built from TRBV10-3 and TRBJ2-1, with a weak D call TRBD2 (5 bases). The germline V gene encodes CDR1 ENHRY and CDR2 SYGVKD. The germline V and J ends were trimmed by 4 bases and 8 bases, with 12 bases remaining between them. The CDR3 consists of 13 residues. The CDR3 region is CAISGFDGDEQFF. DNA of the CDR3: TGTGCCATCAGTGGTTTCGACGGGGATGAGCAGTTCTTC.

This clone was seen once. The chain employs TRBV18 and TRBJ1-3; 9 bases map to TRBD1. The CDR3 runs 19 residues. Germline CDR1 reads KGHSH; CDR2 reads LQKENI. With 4 bases clipped from V and 5 bases from J, the junction kept 18 bases outside the gene matches. The DNA of the CDR3 is TGTGCCAGCTCACGGTCCGGGACAGGGCTCAACTGGGAGAGAAACACCATATATTTT. Its translation: CASSRSGTGLNWERNTIYF.

This chain connects TRBV7-9 to TRBJ1-3, with no clear D. This CDR3 spans 16 amino acids. Germline loops: CDR1 SEHNR, CDR2 FQNEAQ (reference sequence). V was pared by 1 base and J by 0 bases, with 10 bases between. Here the CDR3 reads CASSLDIGGSGNTIYF. The CDR3 nucleotides read TGTGCCAGCAGCTTAGATATCGGCGGCTCTGGAAACACCATATATTTT.

The rearrangement uses TRBV10-1 and TRBJ1-6, with D tentatively TRBD1 (5 bases). Germline CDR1 reads WNHNN; CDR2 reads SYGVQD (reference sequence). The V and J ends lost 3 bases and 9 bases respectively, with 12 bases between them. This CDR3 region has 14 residues. CDR3 residues: CASSDGGGGSPLHF. CDR3 sequence (DNA): TGCGCCAGCAGTGATGGGGGAGGAGGTTCACCCCTCCACTTT.

The rearrangement joins TRBV18 to TRBJ2-1, with 12 nucleotides matching TRBD1. CDR3 length: 16 amino acids. Unmatched junction bases numbered 9, after V lost 3 bases and J lost 9 bases. Germline-derived CDR1 and CDR2 are KGHSH and LQKENI. The CDR3 region has the DNA TGTGCCAGCTCACCCCCGGGACAGGGGGCAGGGGGTGAGCAGTTCTTC. It encodes CASSPPGQGAGGEQFF. The entire variable domain, with the rest obtained from reference TRBV18 and TRBJ2-1, is as follows: NAGVMQNPRHLVRRRGQEARLRCSPMKGHSHVYWYRQLPEEGLKFMVYLQKENIIDESGMPKERFSAEFPKEGPSILRIQQVVRGDSAAYFCASSPPGQGAGGEQFFGPGTRLTVL.

This chain links TRBV29-1 with TRBJ2-5, with 7 bases aligning to TRBD1. V lost 4 bases and J lost 2; bases outside the gene matches: 4. This CDR3 spans 13 amino acids. Per the germline V gene, CDR1 is SQVTM and CDR2 is ANQGSEA. CDR3 DNA sequence: TGCAGCGTTGCCGGGACAGCTCAAGAGACCCAGTACTTC. It codes for CSVAGTAQETQYF.

This clone was found a few times. The chain carries TRBV29-1 and TRBJ2-6; D remains unclear. Trimming cost V 7 bases and J 4 bases, with 8 bases left between them. The CDR3 sequence is 12 residues long. Germline assignment: CDR1 SQVTM and CDR2 ANQGSEA. The chain's CDR3 is CSAQSGANVLTF. The CDR3 DNA sequence: TGCAGCGCTCAATCCGGGGCCAACGTCCTGACTTTC.

In this sample, this clone turned up a few times. The rearrangement links TRBV5-4 to TRBJ2-2; D perhaps matches TRBD1 (6 bases). The CDR3 totals 13 residues. Trimming removed 4 bases at V and 7 bases at J, with 11 bases between. The germline CDR1 and CDR2 sequences are SGHNT and YYREEE (reference sequence). The CDR3 DNA is TGTGCCAGCAGCCCAAAAGGGGGCGGGGAGCTGTTTTTT. Encoded protein: CASSPKGGGELFF.

The chain is built from TRBV3-1 (or the pseudogene TRBV3-2) and TRBJ2-7; 7 nucleotides agree with TRBD1. The CDR3 is 15 residues long. Germline V CDR1 and CDR2: LGHDT, YNNKEL (reference sequence). Unmatched junction bases numbered 5, after V lost 3 bases and J lost 0 bases. CDR3 in amino acids: CASSQDRWSSYEQYF. CDR3 sequence (DNA): TGTGCCAGCAGCCAGGACAGGTGGAGCTCCTACGAGCAGTACTTC.

This clone appeared a few times. The V gene is TRBV6-2 or TRBV6-3, the J gene TRBJ2-6; 9 bases align to TRBD2. Looked up from germline, CDR1 is MNHEY and CDR2 is SVGEGT. Unmatched junction bases numbered 9, after V lost 0 bases and J lost 0 bases. This CDR3 is 20 amino acids long. The CDR3 sequence is CASSYSGSGSFFSGANVLTF. Written as DNA, the CDR3 is TGTGCCAGCAGTTACTCGGGTAGCGGGAGCTTCTTCTCTGGGGCCAACGTCCTGACTTTC.